A selection of T cell receptor beta chains follows, all from one sample in a study of blood T cell repertoires in COVID-19. Using immunoSEQ multiplex PCR, the repertoire was profiled, and TCRdb retains in-frame clones only, with some absent. This sample yields 70,000 to 80,000 clones, of which approximately 90% are seen a single time; 6% to 7% belongs to the top ten. Sequencing was done on a sample of peripheral blood. These receptors all come from a woman in her fifties or sixties with acute or convalescent COVID-19. CDR3s include the opening cysteine and the closing phenylalanine or tryptophan. D genes are given only for firm matches. Only some rows state a clone size, as once, few, many or a class for expanded clones.

clone_size j_call v_call d_call cdr3_aa cdr3_nt
NA TRBJ1-4 TRBV24-1 TRBD1 CATSVGGEKLFF TGTGCCACCAGTGTAGGGGGCGAAAAACTGTTTTTT
NA TRBJ1-6 TRBV4-3 NA CASSQDLGNNNSPLHF TGCGCCAGCAGCCAAGATTTGGGCAATAATAATTCACCCCTCCACTTT
NA TRBJ2-7 TRBV6-5 NA CASSYSTEVNEQYF TGTGCCAGCAGTTACTCTACAGAAGTTAACGAGCAGTACTTC
NA TRBJ2-1 TRBV7-2 TRBD2 CASSLAPGLAVGEQFF TGTGCCAGCAGCTTAGCGCCGGGACTAGCGGTGGGTGAGCAGTTCTTC
NA TRBJ2-1 TRBV5-6 NA CASSLLDSNEQFF TGTGCCAGCAGCTTGTTAGATTCCAATGAGCAGTTCTTC
NA TRBJ1-3 TRBV7-9 NA CASSDMDYTIYF TGTGCCAGCAGCGATATGGACTACACCATATATTTT
NA TRBJ1-3 TRBV7-9 NA CASSLGGRVGNTIYF TGTGCCAGCAGCTTAGGTGGCAGGGTTGGAAACACCATATATTTT
NA TRBJ1-5 TRBV2 TRBD1 CASSDYRGPTLSQHF TGTGCCAGCAGTGATTACAGGGGACCCACATTGTCCCAGCATTTT
NA TRBJ2-2 TRBV5-6 NA CASSRGTGELFF TGTGCCAGCAGCCGAGGCACCGGGGAGCTGTTTTTT
few TRBJ2-2 TRBV7-2 TRBD2 CASSLLAGLNTGELFF TGTGCCAGCAGCTTACTAGCGGGATTGAACACCGGGGAGCTGTTTTTT
NA TRBJ1-2 TRBV30 NA CAWMVQIPPYGYTF TGTGCCTGGATGGTCCAGATCCCCCCCTATGGCTACACCTTC
once TRBJ1-3 TRBV6-5 NA CASTGLRGNTIYF TGTGCCAGCACAGGCCTTCGTGGAAACACCATATATTTT
NA TRBJ2-3 TRBV6-4 TRBD2 CASSEGLAGAGAQYF TGTGCCAGCAGTGAAGGTCTAGCGGGAGCGGGGGCGCAGTATTTT
NA TRBJ2-7 TRBV2 TRBD1 CASSAGQGISYEQYF TGTGCCAGCAGTGCCGGACAGGGGATTTCCTACGAGCAGTACTTC
NA TRBJ2-2 TRBV14 TRBD1 CASSNLGGQVTGELFF TGTGCCAGCAGTAACCTAGGGGGCCAGGTCACCGGGGAGCTGTTTTTT
NA TRBJ1-1 TRBV5-1 NA CASSLGTLGGVNTEAFF TGCGCCAGCAGCTTGGGGACCCTCGGGGGAGTGAACACTGAAGCTTTCTTT
NA TRBJ1-1 TRBV27 TRBD1 CASSTGTGGGGTEAFF TGTGCCAGCAGTACCGGGACAGGGGGCGGGGGTACTGAAGCTTTCTTT
NA TRBJ2-3 TRBV6-5 TRBD2 CASSSPGGADTQYF TGTGCCAGCAGCTCCCCCGGGGGGGCAGATACGCAGTATTTT
once TRBJ2-1 TRBV7-2 NA CASSSPGEWSNEQFF TGTGCCAGCAGCTCACCAGGGGAATGGAGCAATGAGCAGTTCTTC
NA TRBJ2-1 TRBV29-1 NA CSVDPRGGTRTEQFF TGCAGCGTTGATCCGAGGGGGGGGACCCGAACGGAGCAGTTCTTC
once TRBJ1-1 TRBV19 TRBD1 CASSTGQRNTEAFF TGTGCCAGTAGTACGGGACAGAGGAACACTGAAGCTTTCTTT
NA TRBJ2-7 TRBV13 NA CASSPGLGPYEQYF TGTGCCAGCAGCCCGGGACTGGGACCCTACGAGCAGTACTTC
NA TRBJ2-3 TRBV30 NA CAWSGMESGWGTDTQYF TGTGCCTGGAGTGGGATGGAAAGCGGGTGGGGCACAGATACGCAGTATTTT
NA TRBJ2-5 TRBV11-3 NA CASSFEGEYQETQYF TGTGCCAGCAGCTTTGAAGGGGAATACCAAGAGACCCAGTACTTC
NA TRBJ2-5 TRBV2 NA CASSPAEQGRWTQYF TGTGCCAGCAGCCCCGCCGAGCAGGGAAGGTGGACCCAGTACTTC
NA TRBJ2-1 TRBV29-1 TRBD2 CSGGGLADYNEQFF TGCAGCGGGGGGGGACTAGCGGACTACAATGAGCAGTTCTTC
once TRBJ2-7 TRBV5-1 NA CASSFPGIYEQYF TGCGCCAGCAGCTTTCCGGGGATCTACGAGCAGTACTTC
NA TRBJ2-1 TRBV29-1 NA CSYGGGEQFF TGCAGCTATGGGGGCGGAGAGCAGTTCTTC
NA TRBJ2-6 TRBV5-5 NA CASSFQPGSGANVLTF TGTGCCAGCAGCTTCCAACCCGGCTCTGGGGCCAACGTCCTGACTTTC
NA TRBJ2-7 TRBV27 NA CASSLAGITYEQYF TGTGCCAGCAGTTTGGCGGGCATCACCTACGAGCAGTACTTC
NA TRBJ2-1 TRBV19 TRBD2 CASRVSGAQKYNEQFF TGTGCCAGTAGGGTTAGCGGGGCACAAAAATACAATGAGCAGTTCTTC
NA TRBJ2-1 TRBV6-5 TRBD2 CASRRTGLAGSEQFF TGTGCCAGCAGAAGAACGGGACTAGCGGGAAGTGAGCAGTTCTTC
NA TRBJ2-6 TRBV19 NA CASSILSSGANVLTF TGTGCCAGTAGTATTCTAAGCTCTGGGGCCAACGTCCTGACTTTC
NA TRBJ1-2 TRBV27 NA CASSLTISDGYTF TGTGCCAGCAGTTTAACAATATCAGATGGCTACACCTTC
NA TRBJ1-1 TRBV2 TRBD1 CASRLRTGALTEAFF TGTGCCAGCAGACTGCGGACAGGGGCGCTCACTGAAGCTTTCTTT
NA TRBJ1-4 TRBV25-1 NA CASSEYRELTNEKLFF TGTGCCAGCAGTGAATATAGGGAGTTAACTAATGAAAAACTGTTTTTT
NA TRBJ2-5 TRBV30 NA CACLKGDIRGTQYF TGTGCCTGCTTAAAGGGAGACATTCGTGGGACCCAGTACTTC
NA TRBJ2-5 TRBV11-2 NA CASSLVWGEGRETQYF TGTGCCAGCAGCTTAGTTTGGGGCGAAGGCCGAGAGACCCAGTACTTC
few TRBJ2-3 TRBV11-1 NA CASSFREQDTQYF TGTGCCAGCAGCTTCAGGGAACAGGATACGCAGTATTTT
NA TRBJ1-1 TRBV6-5 TRBD1 CASQDRVIRNTEAFF TGTGCCAGTCAGGACAGGGTTATAAGGAACACTGAAGCTTTCTTT
NA TRBJ1-6 TRBV28 TRBD1 CASSLVGGGNSPLHF TGTGCCAGCAGTCTCGTAGGGGGCGGCAATTCACCCCTCCACTTT
NA TRBJ1-2 TRBV28 NA CASTGANYGYTF TGTGCCAGCACAGGGGCTAACTATGGCTACACCTTC
NA TRBJ2-1 TRBV28 TRBD2 CASTSSGLAGRGEQFF TGTGCCAGCACCTCTTCCGGCCTAGCGGGTCGAGGTGAGCAGTTCTTC
NA TRBJ1-4 TRBV3-1/TRBV3-2 NA CASSQEVGGTNEKLFF TGTGCCAGCAGCCAAGAAGTAGGAGGAACTAATGAAAAACTGTTTTTT
NA TRBJ1-2 TRBV5-6 NA CASSLGDRGGYTF TGTGCCAGCAGCTTGGGTGATCGAGGAGGCTACACCTTC
NA TRBJ2-1 TRBV7-9 TRBD2 CASSPREESYNEQFF TGTGCCAGCAGCCCCCGGGAGGAGTCCTACAATGAGCAGTTCTTC
NA TRBJ2-1 TRBV7-9 NA CASSLLGWSTSYNEQFF TGTGCCAGCAGCCTCCTTGGGTGGAGCACTTCCTACAATGAGCAGTTCTTC
NA TRBJ2-5 TRBV7-3 TRBD2 CASSKGGEQETQYF TGTGCCAGCAGCAAGGGAGGGGAACAAGAGACCCAGTACTTC
NA TRBJ1-4 TRBV6-5 TRBD1 CASKLQGGNEKLFF TGTGCCAGCAAACTACAGGGGGGGAATGAAAAACTGTTTTTT
NA TRBJ2-3 TRBV6-1 TRBD1 CASSETQGQPGADTQYF TGTGCCAGCAGTGAAACCCAGGGACAGCCTGGGGCAGATACGCAGTATTTT
NA TRBJ1-1 TRBV29-1 TRBD1 CSVEVHPTRTGGSAFF TGCAGCGTTGAAGTCCACCCAACACGGACAGGGGGCTCAGCTTTCTTT
few TRBJ2-2 TRBV2 TRBD2 CASRIGGGNTGELFF TGTGCCAGCCGCATTGGCGGGGGGAACACCGGGGAGCTGTTTTTT
NA TRBJ2-3 TRBV4-1 NA CASSDSRDTTDTQYF TGCGCCAGCAGCGATTCCCGGGACACCACAGATACGCAGTATTTT
NA TRBJ2-5 TRBV28 NA CASRPGVEEETQYF TGTGCCAGCAGGCCGGGGGTCGAAGAAGAGACCCAGTACTTC
NA TRBJ1-2 TRBV11-2 TRBD1 CASSLTGGGYTF TGTGCCAGCAGCCTCACAGGGGGCGGCTACACCTTC
NA TRBJ2-5 TRBV3-1/TRBV3-2 NA CASSPLLETQYF TGTGCCAGCAGCCCACTCTTAGAGACCCAGTACTTC